Below, 8 T cell receptor beta chains from the same sample are listed, as sequenced in a study of cytomegalovirus exposure and HLA in healthy donors (dated by TCRdb to the late 2010s). To prepare the library, the immunoSEQ multiplex PCR assay was applied. For the multiplex PCR, a mixture combining 60 forward primers for TCR Vbeta segments and 13 reverse primers for TCR Jbeta segments was used. TCRdb retrieved this table from immuneACCESS and kept in-frame rearrangements only. Not all clones are present; in checked studies, unresolved V genes account for under half, and no reason is known for the remainder. Counted in this sample were about 140,000 clones; about 80% of them appeared once. The ten largest clonotypes hold roughly 4.7% of the sample. Sample: PBMCs. The receptors shown here come from a man in his forties in good health and CMV-seronegative.

The chain has TRBV7-3 and TRBJ2-2; D perhaps matches TRBD1 (6 bases). The CDR3 length is 15 residues. Deletions cut 2 bases from V and 3 bases from J, with 10 bases between. Germline V gene sequence: CDR1 SGHTA, CDR2 FQGTGA. This CDR3 reads CASSLLGADTGELFF. The CDR3 bases are TGTGCCAGCAGCTTATTGGGGGCGGACACCGGGGAGCTGTTTTTT. The whole variable domain, filled in from reference TRBV7-3 and TRBJ2-2, reads GAGVSQTPSNKVTEKGKYVELRCDPISGHTALYWYRQSLGQGPEFLIYFQGTGAADDSGLPNDRFFAVRPEGSVSTLKIQRTERGDSAVYLCASSLLGADTGELFFGEGSRLTVL.

The CDR3 DNA is TGTGCCAGCTCACCCAGGACAGGGGAGATGAACGAGCAGTACTTC. Encoded protein: CASSPRTGEMNEQYF. The V call is TRBV18, the J call TRBJ2-7; 9 bases map to TRBD1. Germline-derived CDR1 and CDR2 are KGHSH and LQKENI. The CDR3 extends over 15 amino acids. Germline trimming cut 3 bases from V and 5 bases from J; bases unmatched to any gene: 8.

This clone showed up just once. The chain employs TRBV28 and TRBJ2-5, with D possibly matching TRBD1 (6 bases). Trimming took off 6 bases at V and 2 bases at J, with 10 bases between the two ends. This CDR3 is built from 13 residues. The germline gives CDR1 MDHEN, CDR2 SYDVKM. The CDR3 region is CASRPGQQETQYF. The CDR3 DNA sequence: TGTGCCAGCAGGCCTGGACAGCAAGAGACCCAGTACTTC.

J is TRBJ1-4 and V is TRBV19; 9 bases line up with TRBD1. In germline, CDR1 is LNHDA, CDR2 SQIVND (reference sequence). The CDR3 covers 15 residues. J lost 7 bases, V lost 4 bases, and 7 bases had no gene match. The CDR3 sequence: CASSSYRGQREKLFF. CDR3 coding DNA: TGTGCCAGTAGTAGCTACAGGGGGCAACGTGAAAAACTGTTTTTT.

The chain has TRBV5-1 and TRBJ1-5; the match to TRBD1 covers 11 bases. The V segment lost 0 bases and the J segment 3 bases; nucleotides outside the gene matches: 2. The CDR3 loop spans 16 amino acids. Per germline, CDR1 SGHRS and CDR2 YFSETQ. The CDR3 DNA sequence: TGCGCCAGCAGCTTGGGGACAGGGGGCCTCAATCAGCCCCAGCATTTT. This gives the protein CASSLGTGGLNQPQHF.

The chain employs TRBV11-2 and TRBJ1-1; D is ambiguous. This CDR3 region has 14 residues. Trimming removed 5 bases at V and 7 bases at J, with 17 bases between. CDR1 and CDR2 from the germline V gene are SGHAT and FQNNGV. The CDR3, as DNA: TGTGCCAGCAGCGTCATTCGGGGTTCTGGTGAAGCTTTCTTT. The encoded protein is CASSVIRGSGEAFF. Full variable domain (remainder filled in from reference TRBV11-2 and TRBJ1-1): EAGVAQSPRYKIIEKRQSVAFWCNPISGHATLYWYQQILGQGPKLLIQFQNNGVVDDSQLPKDRFSAERLKGVDSTLKIQPAKLEDSAVYLCASSVIRGSGEAFFGQGTRLTVV.

The V call is TRBV9, the J call TRBJ2-5, with D possibly matching TRBD1 (6 bases). The ends were cut back, 4 bases at V and 0 bases at J, with 16 bases in the middle. Per the germline V gene, CDR1 is SGDLS and CDR2 is YYNGEE. The CDR3 loop spans 16 amino acids. The CDR3: CASSPEDSNYQETQYF. CDR3 nucleotides: TGTGCCAGCAGCCCGGAGGACAGTAATTACCAAGAGACCCAGTACTTC.

The rearrangement joins TRBV27 to TRBJ2-3, with D possibly being TRBD2 (5 bases). The ends were cut back, 6 bases at V and 3 bases at J, with 16 bases in the middle. CDR3 size: 15 residues. The germline CDR1 and CDR2 sequences are MNHEY and SMNVEV (reference sequence). The chain's CDR3 is CASRGAAPRTDTQYF. The DNA for the CDR3 is TGTGCCAGCAGGGGAGCGGCCCCTAGGACAGATACGCAGTATTTT.